This T cell receptor (beta chain) came from a study of read filtering for tumor transcriptome and immune sequencing. Study-wide findings and caveats: This fraction held mixed bone marrow immune cells after CD138-negative sorting.

The table lists this clonotype with many counts. Its antigen is not identified. Germline CDR1 SGHTA, CDR2 FQGTGA. This CDR3 has 16 residues. V lost 5 bases, J lost 5 bases, and 9 bases stayed unmatched. The library was built from about 0.4 ug RNA with molecular barcoded adaptors for alpha/delta and beta/gamma chains. TCRdb re-called the reads with MiXCR, one entry per CDR3 protein. The sample gives tens of thousands of distinct CDR3 sequences, around 21% of which show up once; about an eighth is in the top ten. The sequencing sample was made of a population of CD138-negative cells sorted from bone marrow. The V gene is TRBV7-3, the J gene TRBJ2-3; 11 nucleotides align to TRBD1. The clonotype comes from a donor older than 35 with multiple myeloma. For the CDR3, the DNA is TGTGCCAGCAGCATTTATGCGGGGACAGGGGGAGATACGCAGTATTTT. As protein: CASSIYAGTGGDTQYF.